This T cell receptor (beta chain) was identified during a study of blood T cells in healthy people across ages (dated by TCRdb to between 2015 and 2016). Turning to the overall study: In model experiments, roughly one uniquely barcoded TCR beta cDNA molecule per two T cells was captured by template switching. For two donors (one aged 18 to 30 and one aged 80 or older), the study analyzed two additional independent replicas of 1 million unique cDNA reads from the same blood draw. Four age groups were formed from the donors: young (average about 15 years), middle-aged (just under 40), aged (around 68) and long-lived (more than 75). To avoid experimental bias, donors of different ages were distributed randomly across sequencing lanes. Using deep sequencing normalized with unique cDNA molecular identifiers, the study measured how TCR beta repertoire diversity changes with age. What the study reported, not specific to this receptor: Since profiling was done on bulk unsorted PBMCs, naive and antigen-experienced compartments could not be conclusively compared. Total diversity estimates from one million sequenced T cells were considered lower bounds and underestimates. The CMV infection status of donors was not known, potentially confounding age-related changes in expanded clonotypes. A strong correlation was found between observed TCR beta diversity and the percentage of naive T cells measured by flow cytometry. As age increased, observed TCR beta diversity per million T cells dropped in a roughly linear way, and a significant reduction was already evident by age around 41. Compared with the aged group, more naive CD4+ T cells, fewer expanded clones and increased TCR diversity were shown by the long-lived group, suggesting age selection.

The donors were roughly 38 Caucasian individuals from Russia, aged roughly 6 to 95 years, who were systemically healthy. Each donor gave 9.5 to 10 milliliters of peripheral blood, drawn into EDTA-treated Vacutainer tubes. Ficoll-Paque density-gradient centrifugation was used to isolate PBMCs, with at least 7 million per sample. Total RNA was extracted from PBMCs with Trizol reagent, with at least 6 micrograms obtained per sample. The percentages of naive CD45RAhigh/CD27high T cells were determined by flow cytometry on a PBMC aliquot from every donor. The library was obtained by 5' RACE. The instrument given in TCRdb is Illumina HiSeq 2500. A second PCR of about 6 to 11 cycles was performed with a sample-barcoded 5' primer and a J-beta primer mix. A unique molecular identifier was introduced onto each TCR beta cDNA molecule by a template-switch 5' adaptor carrying 12 random nucleotides. At least 2.5 million CDR3-containing paired-end reads were obtained from each sample. First-strand cDNA was synthesized from all RNA with the Mint cDNA synthesis kit, primed by a TRBC-specific oligonucleotide. Following uracil-DNA glycosylase treatment, all cDNA underwent a first 18-cycle PCR with the universal primers M1SS and BC2_uni_R. Per the authors' processing: Normalization of each sample was performed by random selection of 1 million high-quality reads, each carrying a distinct molecular identifier. Instead of being binned into consensus sequences, reads that shared molecular identifiers were thrown out. MiTCR, with a Q25 quality threshold and the strictest error-elimination algorithm, was used for CDR3 identification, clonotype clustering and error correction. Lower-bound total TCR beta diversity was estimated with a nonparametric unseen species model using Euler transformation. TCRdb trimmed public reads at Q25 via fastp, called clones via MiXCR and kept in-frame beta chains. Identical CDR3 proteins give one entry, which carries the most common genes and DNA. These V and J calls rely on TCRdb rather than the paper's analysis. The sample table records over 1,500,000 distinct CDR3 sequences; less than 50% of these occur just once. Approximately 2% of the sample goes to the ten largest clones.

Via the germline V gene (reference sequence), CDR1 is DFQATT and CDR2 SNEGSKA. V and J are truncated by 5 bases and 3 bases respectively, leaving an intervening sequence of 14 bases. CDR3 length: 13 amino acids, cysteine to phenylalanine. This entry keeps only the CDR3 DNA: 39 bases, framed from base 1. The sample holds a few counts of this clonotype. Its antigen target is currently unknown. No per-base quality is available; no much larger clone lies one base away. The specimen was blood. This sequence uses TRBV20-1 and TRBJ2-7; the D match is possibly TRBD1 or TRBD2, with 5 bases aligned in each. This TCR was recovered from a woman aged 35 to 49 in good health. The CDR3 sequence is CSALTGTHYEQYF. The nucleotides are TGCAGTGCTCTAACCGGGACGCACTACGAGCAGTACTTC.